This T cell receptor beta chain derives from a study of T and B cells in COVID-19 patients. This clonotype ranks as medium-sized. BIOMED2 TRB-A/B primer pools were used in multiplex TRB PCR. TCRdb ran MiXCR on the multiplex PCR reads and lists one entry per CDR3 protein. The sample holds 15,000 or so distinct CDR3 sequences, under 30% seen once. This CDR3 comprises 11 residues. Germline CDR1 MNHEY, CDR2 SMNVEV (reference sequence). Trimming removed 3 bases from V and 3 bases from J, with 0 bases in between. Each TRB amplification used about 220-500 ng of genomic DNA from blood. Sequenced: blood. The chain couples TRBV27 to TRBJ2-1, with D unclear. The receptor was derived from a human donor who had recovered from COVID-19. Written as DNA, the CDR3 is TGTGCCAGCAGTTTCTACAATGAGCAGTTCTTC. Translating gives CASSFYNEQFF.